These T cell receptor beta chains were read from a single sample in a study of OX40 agonist ivuxolimab in advanced cancers. Using immunoSEQ multiplex PCR, the repertoire was profiled, and TCRdb retains in-frame clones only, with some absent. The sample lists about 60,000 clones, around 87% occurring once. Here the sequenced sample was CD4+ or CD8+ T cells sorted from blood, taken in a trial of the OX40 agonist ivuxolimab. These receptor sequences come from an adult with an advanced solid tumor such as melanoma, head and neck, liver or kidney cancer. The conserved cysteine and the conserved F or W are not part of the CDR3 here.

V: TRBV2
J: TRBJ1-5
CDR3: ASSAGQGGQPQH

V: TRBV15
J: TRBJ1-4
CDR3: ATSRDWRGPANEKLF

V: TRBV28
J: TRBJ1-1
CDR3: ASRLNTEAF

V: TRBV5-1
J: -
CDR3: ASSLALAGGYEQY

V: TRBV5-1
J: TRBJ2-7
CDR3: ASSFGSLSYEQY

V: TRBV10-1
J: TRBJ2-3
CDR3: ASSDSLTDTQY

V: TRBV7-2
J: TRBJ1-2
CDR3: ASSLASQRGYT

V: TRBV4-2
J: TRBJ2-7
CDR3: ASSQDNRHYEQY

V: TRBV15
J: TRBJ2-3
CDR3: ATSTGRRLSTDTQY

V: TRBV4-1
J: TRBJ1-6
CDR3: ASRGNEGLNSPLH

V: TRBV15
J: TRBJ2-7
CDR3: ATSRDSRTGGEQY

V: TRBV28
J: TRBJ2-7
CDR3: ASSLLGKQY

V: TRBV5-4
J: TRBJ2-7
CDR3: ASSFRGDSPQY

V: TRBV6-6
J: TRBJ2-7
CDR3: ASSNPGGYEQY

V: TRBV6-6
J: TRBJ1-5
CDR3: ASRHGTGGNQPQH

V: TRBV6-5
J: TRBJ2-7
CDR3: ASSYRLGTGTYEQY

V: TRBV27
J: TRBJ2-7
CDR3: ASSVTGKGSYEQY

V: TRBV2
J: TRBJ1-6
CDR3: ASSEKAMNPLH

V: TRBV7-9
J: TRBJ2-3
CDR3: ASTRLMTGDTDTQY

V: TRBV14
J: TRBJ2-1
CDR3: ASSQVSLANEQF

V: TRBV2
J: TRBJ2-7
CDR3: ASLAIAYEQY

V: TRBV28
J: TRBJ1-5
CDR3: ASSLGDRFNQPQH

V: TRBV5-1
J: TRBJ2-1
CDR3: ASSTLKTSGEQF

V: TRBV27
J: TRBJ1-1
CDR3: ASSFFLPGSVTEAF

V: TRBV29-1
J: TRBJ2-3
CDR3: SEGARSTDTQY

V: TRBV7-2
J: TRBJ2-6
CDR3: ASSPRGLTGGANVLT

V: TRBV5-4
J: TRBJ2-3
CDR3: ASSAASGPVVNTQY

V: TRBV15
J: TRBJ2-7
CDR3: ATSQAGGGSYEQY

V: TRBV5-1
J: TRBJ2-7
CDR3: ASSFQRASSYEQY

V: TRBV19
J: TRBJ1-2
CDR3: ASGRQGGGYT

V: TRBV18
J: TRBJ1-1
CDR3: ASSRQNTEAF

V: TRBV5-5
J: TRBJ1-2
CDR3: ASSFARGANYGYT

V: TRBV6-1
J: TRBJ1-4
CDR3: ASSRQRLTGEKLF

V: TRBV18
J: TRBJ1-2
CDR3: ASSPTRDYGYT

V: TRBV5-4
J: TRBJ2-1
CDR3: ASSRGQGDEQF

V: TRBV15
J: TRBJ1-5
CDR3: ATSRDRWGPNQPQH

V: TRBV2
J: TRBJ1-5
CDR3: ASSFQGQSNQPQH

V: TRBV9
J: TRBJ2-5
CDR3: ASSASGRLETQY

V: TRBV2
J: TRBJ2-7
CDR3: ASSKGQGANEQY

V: TRBV6-1
J: TRBJ2-1
CDR3: ASSEPGAGNEQF

V: TRBV2
J: TRBJ2-3
CDR3: ASSRGLGSPDTQY

V: TRBV6-1
J: TRBJ2-3
CDR3: ACRDSSTDTQY

V: TRBV11-3
J: TRBJ2-3
CDR3: ASSYGAGAAQDTQY

V: TRBV6-5
J: TRBJ2-3
CDR3: ASSQLGGNTDTQY

V: TRBV6-5
J: TRBJ2-7
CDR3: ASSYRGDYEQY

V: TRBV27
J: TRBJ2-7
CDR3: ATRRAQY

V: TRBV15
J: TRBJ2-3
CDR3: ATSRGLGTDTQY

V: TRBV19
J: TRBJ1-1
CDR3: ASSPRLRTEAF

V: TRBV6-5
J: TRBJ1-1
CDR3: ASSNYQAVTEAF

V: TRBV7-3
J: TRBJ2-1
CDR3: ASSQGLAGIGSPNEQF

V: TRBV7-3
J: TRBJ2-5
CDR3: ASSLFGQGRETQY

V: TRBV6-6
J: TRBJ1-4
CDR3: ASSYRGAEKLF

V: TRBV9
J: TRBJ2-7
CDR3: ASSTSGTDYEQY

V: TRBV5-4
J: TRBJ2-1
CDR3: ASSFLGPYNEQF

V: TRBV19
J: TRBJ1-1
CDR3: ASIGTAMNTEAF

V: TRBV7-2
J: TRBJ1-1
CDR3: ASSTNTEAF

V: TRBV14
J: TRBJ1-2
CDR3: ASSPLGGAYGYT